The 18 T cell receptor beta chains given below trace back to one sample, sequenced in a study of blood T cell repertoires in COVID-19. Clones were read by immunoSEQ multiplex PCR, and TCRdb kept only the in-frame ones, dropping some. The data contain about 89,000 clones, approximately 80% of them singletons. Sample: peripheral blood. The receptors were sampled from a man aged 70 or older with acute or convalescent COVID-19.

The chain is built from TRBV9 and TRBJ2-2, with TRBD2 matching 9 bases. The CDR3 covers 18 residues. With V trimmed by 0 bases and J by 2 bases, 8 bases remained unmatched. Per germline, CDR1 SGDLS and CDR2 YYNGEE. Written as DNA, the CDR3 is TGTGCCAGCAGCGTAGGACTAGCGGAACGGCTTAACACCGGGGAGCTGTTTTTT. Its protein is CASSVGLAERLNTGELFF.

The V and J genes are TRBV7-9 and TRBJ1-6; unclear D gene. CDR3 length: 14 amino acids. Germline CDR1 SEHNR, CDR2 FQNEAQ (reference sequence). V lost 8 bases and J 5 bases, leaving 13 bases between the germline ends. CDR3 loop: CASRPGSDNSPLHF. As DNA, the CDR3 is TGTGCCAGCCGGCCGGGGTCCGATAATTCACCCCTCCACTTT.

The gene calls are TRBV3-1 (or the pseudogene TRBV3-2) and TRBJ1-2; TRBD1 is a possible D gene (5 bases). CDR1 LGHDT and CDR2 YNNKEL come from the germline V gene (reference sequence). This CDR3 is 14 amino acids long. The V and J ends lost 4 bases and 8 bases respectively, with 17 bases between them. The CDR3 region is CASSPQGAVRGYTF. For the CDR3, the DNA is TGTGCCAGCAGCCCCCAAGGGGCGGTCAGGGGCTACACCTTC.

The V and J genes are TRBV3-1 (or the pseudogene TRBV3-2) and TRBJ1-6; TRBD1 matches at 9 bases. The CDR3 runs 16 residues. Germline loops: CDR1 LGHDT, CDR2 YNNKEL (reference sequence). V shed 4 bases, J shed 5 bases, and the junction held 6 bases outside the gene matches. The CDR3 loop is CASSRGTGNNNSPLHF. The CDR3 DNA is TGTGCCAGCAGCCGCGGGACAGGGAACAATAATTCACCCCTCCACTTT.

This clone was counted a few times. CDR3 in DNA: TGTGCCAGCCAGGACAGCGATAATTCACCCCTCCACTTT. It yields the protein CASQDSDNSPLHF. This sequence joins TRBV3-1 (or the pseudogene TRBV3-2) and TRBJ1-6; possibly TRBD1 for D (6 bases). The CDR3 spans 13 residues. Trimming stripped 8 bases from V and 5 bases from J, with 10 bases between. The germline gives CDR1 LGHDT, CDR2 YNNKEL (reference sequence).

Only one count was recorded for this clone. The chain recombines TRBV30 with TRBJ2-4, with TRBD2 matching over 8 bases. This CDR3 is 15 amino acids long. In germline, CDR1 is GTSNPN, CDR2 SVGIG (reference sequence). J was trimmed by 6 bases and V by 1 base; bases with no gene match: 8. The CDR3 DNA follows: TGTGCCTGGAGTGGGGACCCGGGGACTAGAAACATTCAGTACTTC. Its translation is CAWSGDPGTRNIQYF.

This clone was counted a single time. The V call is TRBV7-2, the J call TRBJ1-5; 7 bases map to TRBD1. The CDR3 runs to 17 residues. Germline CDR1 and CDR2: SGHTA and FQGNSA. J gave up 3 bases and V 2 bases, and 10 bases lay outside the gene matches. The CDR3 loop is CASSLQAGTANNQPQHF. The CDR3 DNA is TGTGCCAGCAGCTTACAGGCCGGGACAGCGAACAATCAGCCCCAGCATTTT.

The chain links TRBV6-1 to TRBJ1-2, with D possibly TRBD1 on 5 matching bases. CDR1 MNHNS and CDR2 SASEGT come from the germline V gene. This CDR3 region has 13 residues. The V and J ends lost 1 base and 4 bases respectively, with 7 bases between them. CDR3 region: CASSEVGGYGYTF. In DNA form, the CDR3 reads TGTGCCAGCAGTGAAGTGGGGGGCTATGGCTACACCTTC.

J is TRBJ1-6 and V is TRBV3-1 (or the pseudogene TRBV3-2); D is undetermined. Per the germline V gene, CDR1 is LGHDT and CDR2 is YNNKEL (reference sequence). This CDR3 is built from 15 residues. Trimming left V 0 bases short and J 7 bases short, with 10 bases between. The CDR3 DNA reads TGTGCCAGCAGCCAAGATCGCACAGCAAATTCACCCCTCCACTTT. This encodes CASSQDRTANSPLHF.

The CDR3 loop is CASSSGGANTEAFF. The CDR3 nucleotides read TGTGCCAGCAGCTCTGGTGGAGCGAACACTGAAGCTTTCTTT. The chain links TRBV5-6 to TRBJ1-1; no firm D call. V gave up 3 bases and J gave up 1 base, with 10 bases separating them. This CDR3 has 14 residues. Germline assignment: CDR1 SGHDT and CDR2 YYEEEE. Based on the CDR3 plus reference TRBV5-6 and TRBJ1-1, the full variable domain is DAGVTQSPTHLIKTRGQQVTLRCSPKSGHDTVSWYQQALGQGPQFIFQYYEEEERQRGNFPDRFSGHQFPNYSSELNVNALLLGDSALYLCASSSGGANTEAFFGQGTRLTVV.

The rearrangement joins TRBV5-4 to TRBJ2-3; D is ambiguous. Germline CDR1 is SGHNT and CDR2 is YYREEE (reference sequence). V lost 1 base and J lost 4, with 4 bases in between. The CDR3 contains 12 residues. CDR3 residues: CASSLLADTQYF. The CDR3 DNA reads TGTGCCAGCAGCTTGCTTGCAGATACGCAGTATTTT.

This rearrangement joins TRBV5-1 to TRBJ1-2, with 8 bases that match TRBD1. The CDR3 runs to 13 residues. Unmatched junction bases numbered 6, after V lost 5 bases and J lost 6 bases. Per germline, CDR1 SGHRS and CDR2 YFSETQ. The CDR3 loop is CASSLDRGHGYTF. CDR3 DNA: TGCGCCAGCAGTCTAGACAGGGGTCATGGCTACACCTTC.

This chain links TRBV7-2 with TRBJ2-5, with 11 bases identical to TRBD2. V dropped 5 bases and J dropped 1; count of bases not matched to a gene: 12. The CDR3 consists of 18 residues. Germline loops: CDR1 SGHTA, CDR2 FQGNSA. CDR3 DNA sequence: TGTGCCAGCAGCGGGCCCGGGACTAGCGGTAACTTCCAAGAGACCCAGTACTTC. Its translation: CASSGPGTSGNFQETQYF.

The chain carries TRBV6-2 or TRBV6-3 and TRBJ1-1; weak D call: TRBD1 (5 bases). CDR3 length: 14 residues. Trimming stripped 7 bases from V and 6 bases from J, with 18 bases between. CDR1 is MNHEY, CDR2 SVGEGT, per germline. CDR3 sequence reads: CASIPRRGSAEAFF. The CDR3 coding sequence is TGTGCCAGCATCCCCAGGAGGGGATCGGCTGAAGCTTTCTTT.

The genes are TRBV18 and TRBJ1-4; 8 nucleotides agree with TRBD1. The germline V gene has CDR1 KGHSH and CDR2 LQKENI. V lost 0 bases and J lost 5; bases outside the gene matches: 8. The CDR3 is made up of 17 amino acids. As DNA, the CDR3 is TGTGCCAGCTCACCACCCTCCCTACGGACAGGGAATGAAAAACTGTTTTTT. It translates to CASSPPSLRTGNEKLFF.

This clone was observed a single time. The chain recombines TRBV7-9 with TRBJ2-1, with D maybe TRBD1 (6 bases). This CDR3 is built from 14 residues. The germline V gene has CDR1 SEHNR and CDR2 FQNEAQ (reference sequence). Trimming cost V 3 bases and J 3 bases, with 9 bases left between them. This CDR3 reads CASSLTGSYNEQFF. The DNA of the CDR3 is TGTGCCAGCAGCTTGACAGGCAGCTACAATGAGCAGTTCTTC.

Only one count was recorded for this clone. The chain uses TRBV4-3 and TRBJ1-6, with TRBD1 matching 9 bases. The germline V gene encodes CDR1 LGHNA and CDR2 YSLEER. Unmatched junction bases numbered 10, after V lost 4 bases and J lost 9 bases. This CDR3 is built from 16 residues. CDR3 amino acids: CASSLSGTGYGSPLHF. The DNA for the CDR3 is TGCGCCAGCAGCCTAAGTGGGACAGGGTATGGTTCACCCCTCCACTTT.

The chain carries TRBV29-1 and TRBJ1-2; D is unresolved. Germline V gene data show CDR1 as SQVTM and CDR2 as ANQGSEA. V gave up 2 bases and J gave up 3 bases, with 4 bases separating them. The CDR3 spans 11 residues. This CDR3 reads CSVESDYGYTF. The CDR3 DNA reads TGCAGCGTTGAATCAGACTATGGCTACACCTTC.